This T cell receptor beta chain comes out of a study of identical twins (dated by TCRdb to 2016 to 2017). Broadly, across the study: TCR alpha and beta repertoires from monozygotic twins, unrelated adults of various ages and cord blood were deep-sequenced to test whether fetal clonotypes persist. Replicate twin experiments were performed at different times using different library preparation protocols to rule out contamination. Broad study findings and their caveats: Zero-insertion analyses could be partly confounded by invariant T cells such as MAIT and iNKT, though diverse VJ usage argued against such confounding for most clonotypes. Fewer insertions were carried by abundant cord blood beta clonotypes, a similar but weaker trend appeared in young adult naive repertoires, and no such trend appeared in memory repertoires. The excess sharing between twins in beta out-of-frame sequences was weaker because fewer shared sequences reduced the signal-to-noise ratio. Out-of-frame TCR alpha sharing in monozygotic twins was systematically underestimated by recombination models, whereas sharing between unrelated individuals was in agreement with the recombination models. Conclusions relied on cross-sectional statistical analysis, since the same donors could not be followed over many years. Compared with coincidental sharing between unrelated individuals, an excess of low generation-probability sequences was observed among out-of-frame TCR alpha sequences shared between twins.

All donors were healthy Caucasians. The twin cohort comprised three pairs of female monozygotic twins, all aged about 18 to 30 years. Positive isolation kits from Invitrogen were used to isolate the CD4+ and CD8+ T cell populations. For this clonotype: The target of this receptor is not known. Base qualities are not recorded, but no much larger clone differs from it by a single base.

From its cysteine to its phenylalanine, the CDR3 spans 17 amino acids. The only DNA kept is the CDR3, 51 bases in frame from the first base. Sequences DFQATT (CDR1) and SNEGSKA (CDR2) are obtained from the germline V gene (reference sequence). For this chain, trimming is 3 bases at the V end and 2 bases at the J end, and the number of junction bases without a gene match is 14. The library was produced with 5' RACE. Sequencing used an Illumina HiSeq 2000. A universal primer binding site was added through template switching, and the final cDNA carried a unique molecular identifier so that TCR cDNA molecules could be counted accurately. Specific primers in the conserved constant-segment region were used to synthesize first-strand cDNA for the TCR alpha and beta chains. To control for contamination, each cDNA library was double barcoded with a SMART-Mk sample barcode plus Illumina barcodes. TruSeq adapter sequences along with Illumina sample barcodes were introduced in two successive PCR steps. TCR alpha and beta cDNA libraries were sequenced on the Illumina HiSeq platform with custom primers. The source study handled its data this way. MiGEC was used to process raw reads and extract unique molecular identifiers, and MiXCR was used to find CDR3 positions. Recombination models were inferred per individual with the repgenHMM and IGoR tools using an EM algorithm. The tcR package in R was used for shared clonotype analysis, with sharing normalized by the product of cloneset sizes. To study raw recombination free of thymic and clonal selection effects, out-of-frame nonproductive sequences were analyzed. The public reads were reprocessed in TCRdb via fastp at Q25 and MiXCR, keeping in-frame beta chains. Each CDR3 protein gets just one entry, which takes the most common genes and DNA from the rows behind it. TCRdb's processing, not the study's, gives the V and J calls here. This sample lists about 530,000 distinct CDR3 sequences; approximately 14% were detected once. More than 0.4% of the sample is held by the ten biggest clonotypes.

These sequences were also reported in another study, on yellow fever vaccine responses in identical twins. The second publication reports: The authors reported that the T cell response to vaccination in identical twins appeared partly convergent and partly personalized. The study precisely tracked vaccine-responding T cell clones in identical twins.

This chain is built from TRBV20-1 and TRBJ2-7; 9 bases in the junction line up with TRBD2. The source of this sequence is a woman aged 18-29 years in good health. Sequences were obtained from CD4+ T cells sorted from blood. The nucleotide sequence is given as TGCAGTGCTAGCCCCCCCGGGGCTAGCGGGAAACCCTACGAGCAGTACTTC. Its coded protein is CSASPPGASGKPYEQYF.